This T cell receptor (beta chain) was obtained from a study of blood T cell repertoires in COVID-19. One Seattle source followed patients from active infection through their disease course. Here immunoSEQ multiplex PCR was the method, and the copy in TCRdb shows in-frame clones only, minus some. This table holds over 150,000 clones, 70% to 85% found once. This CDR3 contains 14 residues. Trimming removed 0 bases from V and 9 bases from J, with 12 bases in between. Germline CDR1 MNHEY, CDR2 SVGAGI. The receptor was isolated from a man aged 55-75 years with COVID-19, enrolled during active disease. Source material: peripheral blood. The V gene is TRBV6-5, the J gene TRBJ2-1; D perhaps matches TRBD2 (5 bases). The CDR3 DNA is TGTGCCAGCAGTTACTCGAACACTAGGCCTGAGCAGTTCTTC. Protein product: CASSYSNTRPEQFF.